This TCR beta chain appears in the sequencing data of a study of shared clonotypes between healthy human individuals. Overall study: There were three CD4 naive, three CD4 memory, two CD8 naive and one CD8 memory plates per donor. Study-level points and caveats: In having few donors, the study represented limited genetic and exposure-history diversity.

Notes on this clone: The antigen remains undetermined.

The CDR3 runs to 16 residues. CDR1 SEHNR and CDR2 FQNEAQ come from the germline V gene (reference sequence). The V end was cut by 7 bases, the J end by 0 bases, with 19 bases between. Terminally differentiated effector memory CD45RA+ cells were left out of the naive CD8 fraction, which was CD45RO-negative and positively selected for CCR7. Only in-frame clones appear in the TCRdb table, and some are missing; sequencing was by immunoSEQ multiplex PCR. This table has approximately 1.9 million clones, 80% to 95% appearing once. V is TRBV7-9 and J is TRBJ2-7, with D possibly being TRBD2 (6 bases). The sequence was collected from a man aged 18 to 35 in good health. Some clones in this sample may be carry-over from other donors' samples. Sample: naive CD8+ T cells from PBMCs. The CDR3 nucleotides are TGTGCCAGCATCTGTGCCAGGGAGGACCGCTCCTACGAGCAGTACTTC. Translating gives CASICAREDRSYEQYF.